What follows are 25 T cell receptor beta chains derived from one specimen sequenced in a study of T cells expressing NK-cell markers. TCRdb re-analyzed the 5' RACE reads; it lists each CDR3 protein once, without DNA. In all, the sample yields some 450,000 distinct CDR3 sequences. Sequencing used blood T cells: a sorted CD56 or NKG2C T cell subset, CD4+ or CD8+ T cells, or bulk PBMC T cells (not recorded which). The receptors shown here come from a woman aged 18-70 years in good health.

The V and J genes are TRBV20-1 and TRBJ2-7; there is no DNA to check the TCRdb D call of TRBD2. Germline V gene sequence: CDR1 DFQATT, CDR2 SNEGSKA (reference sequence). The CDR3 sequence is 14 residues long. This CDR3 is CSALSGRALDEQYF.

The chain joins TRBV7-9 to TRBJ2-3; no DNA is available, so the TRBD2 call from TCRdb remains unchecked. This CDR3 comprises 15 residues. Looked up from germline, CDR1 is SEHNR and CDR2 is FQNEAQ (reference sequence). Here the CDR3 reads CASSILAGASDTQYF.

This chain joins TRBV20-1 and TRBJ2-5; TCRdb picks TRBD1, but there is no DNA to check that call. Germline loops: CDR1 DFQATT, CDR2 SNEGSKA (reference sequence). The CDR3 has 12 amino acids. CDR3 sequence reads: CSASRGPETQYF.

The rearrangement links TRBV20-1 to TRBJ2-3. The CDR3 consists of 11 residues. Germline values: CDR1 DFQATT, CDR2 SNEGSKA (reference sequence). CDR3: CSAPIADTQYF.

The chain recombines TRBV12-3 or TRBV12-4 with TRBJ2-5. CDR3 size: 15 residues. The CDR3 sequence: CASSLSRVLTETQYF.

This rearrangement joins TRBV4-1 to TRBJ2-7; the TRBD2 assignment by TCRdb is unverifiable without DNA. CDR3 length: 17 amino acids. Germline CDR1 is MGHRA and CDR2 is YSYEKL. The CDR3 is CASSQGRVNGRTLEQYF.

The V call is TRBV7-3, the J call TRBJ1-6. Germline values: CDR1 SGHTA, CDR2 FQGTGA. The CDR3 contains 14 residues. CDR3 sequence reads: CASSLMGNNSPLHF.

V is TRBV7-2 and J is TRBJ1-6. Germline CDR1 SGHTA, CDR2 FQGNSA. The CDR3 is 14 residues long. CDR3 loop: CASSPSVGNSPLHF.

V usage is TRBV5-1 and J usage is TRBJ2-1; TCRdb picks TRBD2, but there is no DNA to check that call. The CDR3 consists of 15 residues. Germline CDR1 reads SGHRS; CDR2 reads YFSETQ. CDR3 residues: CASSWIRGTYNEQFF.

The chain's CDR3 is CASRVEQKLFF. The chain is built from TRBV2 and TRBJ1-4. CDR1 and CDR2 (germline): SNHLY, FYNNEI. The CDR3 consists of 11 residues.

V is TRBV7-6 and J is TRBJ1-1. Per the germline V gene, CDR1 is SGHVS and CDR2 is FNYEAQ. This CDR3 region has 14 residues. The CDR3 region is CASSFRGGDGEAFF.

Here the CDR3 reads CSASTGTIHEQFF. V and J are TRBV20-1 and TRBJ2-1; the D call of TRBD2 rests on TCRdb alone, since no DNA is present to check it. The CDR3 runs 13 residues. The germline CDR1 and CDR2 sequences are DFQATT and SNEGSKA (reference sequence).

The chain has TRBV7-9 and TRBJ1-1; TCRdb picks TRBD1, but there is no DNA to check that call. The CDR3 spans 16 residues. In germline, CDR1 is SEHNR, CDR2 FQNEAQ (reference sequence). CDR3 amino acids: CATYLSGGQENTEAFF. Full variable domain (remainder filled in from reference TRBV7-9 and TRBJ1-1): DTGVSQNPRHKITKRGQNVTFRCDPISEHNRLYWYRQTLGQGPEFLTYFQNEAQLEKSRLLSDRFSAERPKGSFSTLEIQRTEQGDSAMYLCATYLSGGQENTEAFFGQGTRLTVV.

This CDR3 reads CSVTGVVGTEAFF. This chain uses TRBV29-1 with TRBJ1-1; TCRdb's D gene call, TRBD1, goes unchecked for lack of DNA. Germline CDR1 and CDR2: SQVTM and ANQGSEA. CDR3 size: 13 residues.

CDR3 loop: CASSLGGGGGQHF. The chain has TRBV6-6 and TRBJ1-5; absent DNA, TCRdb's TRBD1 call cannot be checked. The CDR3 runs 13 residues. The germline V gene encodes CDR1 MNHNY and CDR2 SVGAGI (reference sequence).

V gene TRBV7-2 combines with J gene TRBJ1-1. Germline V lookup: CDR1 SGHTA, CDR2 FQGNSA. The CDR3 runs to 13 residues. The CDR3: CASSLLEVTEAFF.

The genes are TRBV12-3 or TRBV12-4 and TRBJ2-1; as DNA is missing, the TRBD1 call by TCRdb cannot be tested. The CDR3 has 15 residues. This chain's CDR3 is CASSSRRGPYNEQFF.

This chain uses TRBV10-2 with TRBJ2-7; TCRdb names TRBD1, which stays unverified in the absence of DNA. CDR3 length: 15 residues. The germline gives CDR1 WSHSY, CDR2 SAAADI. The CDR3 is CASSGWTGKYYEQYF.

The CDR3 here is CSVETGGKYGYTF. The chain recombines TRBV29-1 with TRBJ1-2; TCRdb's D call, TRBD1, is unchecked because there is no DNA. There are 13 residues in the CDR3. Germline CDR1 and CDR2: SQVTM and ANQGSEA. Using reference TRBV29-1 and TRBJ1-2 for the parts outside the CDR3, the full variable domain is SAVISQKPSRDICQRGTSLTIQCQVDSQVTMMFWYRQQPGQSLTLIATANQGSEATYESGFVIDKFPISRPNLTFSTLTVSNMSPEDSSIYLCSVETGGKYGYTFGSGTRLTVV.

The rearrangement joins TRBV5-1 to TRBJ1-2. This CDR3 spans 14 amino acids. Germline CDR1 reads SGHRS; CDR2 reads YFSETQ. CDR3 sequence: CASSFGRANYGYTF.

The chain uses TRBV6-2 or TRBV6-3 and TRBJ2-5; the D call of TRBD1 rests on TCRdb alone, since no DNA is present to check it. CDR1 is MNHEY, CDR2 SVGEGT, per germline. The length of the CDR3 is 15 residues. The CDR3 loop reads CASSQPKGTGETQYF.

CDR3 protein: CASAGLLADTQYF. The chain has TRBV5-1 and TRBJ2-3; the D call from TCRdb, TRBD2, cannot be confirmed without DNA. The V gene's germline CDR1 is SGHRS and CDR2 YFSETQ. This CDR3 spans 13 amino acids.

CDR3 region: CASSQNRGFGNIQYF. The chain uses TRBV14 and TRBJ2-4; without DNA, the TCRdb call of TRBD1 cannot be checked. This CDR3 has 15 amino acids. Germline lookup yields CDR1 SGHDN and CDR2 FVKESK.

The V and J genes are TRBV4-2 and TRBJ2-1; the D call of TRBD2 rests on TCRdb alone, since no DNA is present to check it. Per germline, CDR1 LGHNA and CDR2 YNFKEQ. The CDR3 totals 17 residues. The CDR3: CASSQVLAGASYNEQFF.

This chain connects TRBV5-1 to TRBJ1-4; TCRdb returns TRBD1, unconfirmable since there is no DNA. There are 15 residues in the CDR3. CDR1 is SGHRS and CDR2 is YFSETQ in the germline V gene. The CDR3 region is CASSFLGQGNEKLFF.